This T cell receptor beta chain emerged from a study of identical twins. General study findings and limits: With abundant cord blood beta clonotypes, insertions were fewer; memory repertoires showed no such pattern.

This clonotype has ten or more counts. Its matching antigen is unknown. One entry per CDR3 protein results from TCRdb running MiXCR on the 5' RACE reads. The sample lists a few hundred thousand distinct CDR3 sequences; 18% were seen once. Healthy Caucasian donors formed the entire cohort. The CDR3 contains 14 residues. V was pared by 7 bases and J by 1 base, with 13 bases between. This TCR was recovered from a man over 45 in good health. The sequencing sample was made of naive T cells sorted from blood. The chain is built from TRBV12-3 or TRBV12-4 and TRBJ1-1; D might be TRBD1 (6 bases). CDR3 sequence (DNA): TGTGCCAGCACCGGACAGCAACAGAACACTGAAGCTTTCTTT. Its protein is CASTGQQQNTEAFF.